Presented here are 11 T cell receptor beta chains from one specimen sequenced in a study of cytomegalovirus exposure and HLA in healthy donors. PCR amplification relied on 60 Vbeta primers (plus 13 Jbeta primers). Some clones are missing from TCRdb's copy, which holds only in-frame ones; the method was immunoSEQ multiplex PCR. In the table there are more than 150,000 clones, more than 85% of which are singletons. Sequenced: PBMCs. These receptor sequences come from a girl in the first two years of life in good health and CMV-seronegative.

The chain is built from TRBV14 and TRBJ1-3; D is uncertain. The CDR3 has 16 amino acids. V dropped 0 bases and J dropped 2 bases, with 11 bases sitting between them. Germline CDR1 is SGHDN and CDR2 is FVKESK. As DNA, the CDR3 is TGTGCCAGCAGCCAAGATCATCCCGGGACTGGAAACACCATATATTTT. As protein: CASSQDHPGTGNTIYF.

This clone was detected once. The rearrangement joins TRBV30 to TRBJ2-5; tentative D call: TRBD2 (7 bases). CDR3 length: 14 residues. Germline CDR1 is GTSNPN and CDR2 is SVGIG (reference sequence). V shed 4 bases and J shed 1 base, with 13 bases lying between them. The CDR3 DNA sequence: TGTGCCTGGACCCCGGCGGGGGCCCAAGAGACCCAGTACTTC. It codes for CAWTPAGAQETQYF.

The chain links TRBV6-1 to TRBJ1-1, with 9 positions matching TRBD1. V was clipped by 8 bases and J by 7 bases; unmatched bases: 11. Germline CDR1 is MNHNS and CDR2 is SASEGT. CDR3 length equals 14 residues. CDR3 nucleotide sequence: TGTGCCAGCGGTCACCGGACAGGGGCGAGTGAAGCTTTCTTT. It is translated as CASGHRTGASEAFF.

For the CDR3, the DNA is TGTGCCAGCAACCAAGGGGACTCTGGAAACACCATATATTTT. Its protein is CASNQGDSGNTIYF. J is TRBJ1-3 and V is TRBV6-1; a possible D gene is TRBD1 (5 bases). The V gene lost 7 bases and the J gene lost 0 bases, with 10 bases spanning the gap. Germline V gene data show CDR1 as MNHNS and CDR2 as SASEGT. The CDR3 runs to 14 residues.

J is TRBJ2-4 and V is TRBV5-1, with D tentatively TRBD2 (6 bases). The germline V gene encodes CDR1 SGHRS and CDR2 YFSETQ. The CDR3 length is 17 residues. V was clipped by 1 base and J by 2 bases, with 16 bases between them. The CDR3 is CASSLFDGSWSKNIQYF. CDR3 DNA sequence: TGCGCCAGCAGCTTGTTCGACGGGAGTTGGTCCAAAAACATTCAGTACTTC.

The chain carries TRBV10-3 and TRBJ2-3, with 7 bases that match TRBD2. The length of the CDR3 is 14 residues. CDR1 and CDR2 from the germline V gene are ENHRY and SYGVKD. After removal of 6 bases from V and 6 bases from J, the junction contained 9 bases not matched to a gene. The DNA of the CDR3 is TGTGCCATCAGCCCTAGCGGAGGGGAGGATACGCAGTATTTT. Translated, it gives CAISPSGGEDTQYF.

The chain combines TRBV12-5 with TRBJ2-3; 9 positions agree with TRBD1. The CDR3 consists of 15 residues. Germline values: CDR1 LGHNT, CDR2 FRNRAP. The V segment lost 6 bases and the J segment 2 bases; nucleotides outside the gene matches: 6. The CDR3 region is CASGHGQGPTDTQYF. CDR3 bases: TGTGCTAGTGGCCACGGACAGGGGCCCACAGATACGCAGTATTTT.

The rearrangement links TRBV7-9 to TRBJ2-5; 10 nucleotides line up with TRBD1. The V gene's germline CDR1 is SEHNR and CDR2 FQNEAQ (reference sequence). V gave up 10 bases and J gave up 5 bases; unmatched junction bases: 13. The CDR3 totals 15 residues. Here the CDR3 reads CATLRRQGARETQYF. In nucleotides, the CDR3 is TGTGCCACCTTAAGGAGACAGGGGGCGCGGGAGACCCAGTACTTC.

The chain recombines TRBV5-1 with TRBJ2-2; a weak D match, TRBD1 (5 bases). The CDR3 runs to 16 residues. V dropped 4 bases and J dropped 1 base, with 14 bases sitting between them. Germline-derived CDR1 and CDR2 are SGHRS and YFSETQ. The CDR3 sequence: CASSGQGIGNTGELFF. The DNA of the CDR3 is TGCGCCAGCAGCGGGCAGGGAATCGGGAACACCGGGGAGCTGTTTTTT.

The CDR3 spells CASSERGDQPQHF. CDR3 nucleotide sequence: TGTGCCAGCAGTGAAAGAGGAGATCAGCCCCAGCATTTT. The chain uses TRBV6-1 and TRBJ1-5; no clear D gene. The V gene lost 2 bases and the J gene lost 5 bases, with 7 bases spanning the gap. Germline CDR1 reads MNHNS; CDR2 reads SASEGT. The CDR3 consists of 13 residues.

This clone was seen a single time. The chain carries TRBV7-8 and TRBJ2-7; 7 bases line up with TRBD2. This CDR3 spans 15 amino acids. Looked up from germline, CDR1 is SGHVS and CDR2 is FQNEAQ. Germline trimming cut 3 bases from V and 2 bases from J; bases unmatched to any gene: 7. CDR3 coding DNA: TGTGCCAGCAGCTTTGGGAGGGTTTCAACCTACGAGCAGTACTTC. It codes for CASSFGRVSTYEQYF.